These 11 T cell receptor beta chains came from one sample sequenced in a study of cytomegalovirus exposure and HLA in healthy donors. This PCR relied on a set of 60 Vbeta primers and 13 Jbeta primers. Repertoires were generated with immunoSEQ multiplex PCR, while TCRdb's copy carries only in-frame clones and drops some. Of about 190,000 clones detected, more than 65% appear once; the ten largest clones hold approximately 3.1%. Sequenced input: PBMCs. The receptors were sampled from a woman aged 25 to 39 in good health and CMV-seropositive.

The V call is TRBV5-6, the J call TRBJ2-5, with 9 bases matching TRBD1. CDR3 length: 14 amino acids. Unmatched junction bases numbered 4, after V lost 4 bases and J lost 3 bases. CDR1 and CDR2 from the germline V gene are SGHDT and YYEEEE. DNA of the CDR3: TGTGCCAGCAGCAGTAGGACAGGGGAAGAGACCCAGTACTTC. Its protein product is CASSSRTGEETQYF. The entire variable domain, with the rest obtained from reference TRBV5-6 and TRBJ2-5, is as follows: DAGVTQSPTHLIKTRGQQVTLRCSPKSGHDTVSWYQQALGQGPQFIFQYYEEEERQRGNFPDRFSGHQFPNYSSELNVNALLLGDSALYLCASSSRTGEETQYFGPGTRLLVL.

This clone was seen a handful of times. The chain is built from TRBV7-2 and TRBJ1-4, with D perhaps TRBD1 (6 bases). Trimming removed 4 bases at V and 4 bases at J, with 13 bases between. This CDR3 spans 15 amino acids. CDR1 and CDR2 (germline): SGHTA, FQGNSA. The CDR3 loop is CASSSIQGDNEKLFF. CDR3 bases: TGTGCCAGCAGCTCAATACAGGGTGATAATGAAAAACTGTTTTTT.

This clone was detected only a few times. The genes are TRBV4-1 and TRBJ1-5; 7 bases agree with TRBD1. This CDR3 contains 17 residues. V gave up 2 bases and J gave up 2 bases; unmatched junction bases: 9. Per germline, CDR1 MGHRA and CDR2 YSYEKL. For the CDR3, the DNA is TGCGCCAGCAGCCAACCCGCAGGGGGAAAGCGCAATCAGCCCCAGCATTTT. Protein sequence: CASSQPAGGKRNQPQHF.

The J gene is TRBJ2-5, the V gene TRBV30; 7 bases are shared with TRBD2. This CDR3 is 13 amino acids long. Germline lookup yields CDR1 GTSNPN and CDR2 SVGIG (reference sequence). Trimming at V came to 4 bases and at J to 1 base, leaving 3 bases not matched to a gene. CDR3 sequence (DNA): TGTGCCTGGACTCCTAGCGGCCAAGAGACCCAGTACTTC. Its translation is CAWTPSGQETQYF.

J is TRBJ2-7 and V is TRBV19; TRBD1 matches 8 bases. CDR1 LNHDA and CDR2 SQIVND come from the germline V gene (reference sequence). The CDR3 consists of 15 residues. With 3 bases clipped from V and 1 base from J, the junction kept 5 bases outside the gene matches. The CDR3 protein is CASSIWGTGSYEQYF. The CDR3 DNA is TGTGCCAGTAGTATTTGGGGGACAGGTTCCTACGAGCAGTACTTC.

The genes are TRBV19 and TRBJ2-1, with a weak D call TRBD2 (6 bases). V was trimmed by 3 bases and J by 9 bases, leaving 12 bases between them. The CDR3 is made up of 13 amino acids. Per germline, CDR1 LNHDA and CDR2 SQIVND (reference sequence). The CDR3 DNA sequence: TGTGCCAGTAGTATTTCGTCCGGGAGTGAGCAGTTCTTC. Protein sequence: CASSISSGSEQFF.

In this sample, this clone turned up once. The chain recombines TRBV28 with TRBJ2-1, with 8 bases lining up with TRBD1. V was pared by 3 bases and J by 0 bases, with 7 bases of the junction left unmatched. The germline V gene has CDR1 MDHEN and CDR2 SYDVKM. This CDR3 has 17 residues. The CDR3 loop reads CASSFSPDRVSYNEQFF. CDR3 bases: TGTGCCAGCAGTTTTTCGCCGGACAGGGTCTCCTACAATGAGCAGTTCTTC.

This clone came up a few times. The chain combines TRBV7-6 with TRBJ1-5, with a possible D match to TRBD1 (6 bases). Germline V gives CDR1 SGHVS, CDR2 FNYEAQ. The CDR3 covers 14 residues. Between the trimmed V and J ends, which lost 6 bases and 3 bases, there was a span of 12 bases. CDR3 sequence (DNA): TGTGCCAGCAGTCCGGACAGTTCCAATCAGCCCCAGCATTTT. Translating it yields CASSPDSSNQPQHF.

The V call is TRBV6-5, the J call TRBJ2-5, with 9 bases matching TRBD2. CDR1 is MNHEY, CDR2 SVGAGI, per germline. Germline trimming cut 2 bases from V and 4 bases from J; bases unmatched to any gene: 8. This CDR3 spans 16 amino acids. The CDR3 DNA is TGTGCCAGCAGTTACCGTACCGGGACTAGCCCAGAGACCCAGTACTTC. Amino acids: CASSYRTGTSPETQYF.

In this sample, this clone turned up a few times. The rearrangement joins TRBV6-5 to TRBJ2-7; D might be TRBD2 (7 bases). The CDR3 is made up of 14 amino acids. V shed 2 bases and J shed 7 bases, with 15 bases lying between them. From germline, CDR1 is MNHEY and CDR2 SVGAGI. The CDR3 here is CASSYGGGREEQYF. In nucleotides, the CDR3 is TGTGCCAGCAGTTACGGGGGGGGGCGGGAAGAGCAGTACTTC.

The CDR3 DNA follows: TGCGCCAGCTTTCAACCGGGACTAGAGAACAATGAGCAGTTCTTC. Residues: CASFQPGLENNEQFF. This chain links TRBV5-1 with TRBJ2-1; 8 bases are shared with TRBD2. The CDR3 loop spans 15 amino acids. V lost 7 bases, J lost 5 bases, and 11 bases stayed unmatched. Germline CDR1 reads SGHRS; CDR2 reads YFSETQ. The full variable domain, with the rest looked up from reference TRBV5-1 and TRBJ2-1, is KAGVTQTPRYLIKTRGQQVTLSCSPISGHRSVSWYQQTPGQGLQFLFEYFSETQRNKGNFPGRFSGRQFSNSRSEMNVSTLELGDSALYLCASFQPGLENNEQFFGPGTRLTVL.